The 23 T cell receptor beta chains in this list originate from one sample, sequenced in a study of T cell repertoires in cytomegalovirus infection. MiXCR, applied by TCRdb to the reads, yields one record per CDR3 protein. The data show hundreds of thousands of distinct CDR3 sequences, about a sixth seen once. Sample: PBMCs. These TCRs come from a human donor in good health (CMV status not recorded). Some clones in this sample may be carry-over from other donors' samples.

CDR3 bases: TGTGCCAGCAGTGTAGAGGGTTCGGATTCACCCCTCCACTTT. It encodes CASSVEGSDSPLHF. This chain connects TRBV2 to TRBJ1-6; the D is unclear. The V gene's germline CDR1 is SNHLY and CDR2 FYNNEI. This CDR3 has 14 amino acids. Trimming stripped 4 bases from V and 8 bases from J, with 12 bases between.

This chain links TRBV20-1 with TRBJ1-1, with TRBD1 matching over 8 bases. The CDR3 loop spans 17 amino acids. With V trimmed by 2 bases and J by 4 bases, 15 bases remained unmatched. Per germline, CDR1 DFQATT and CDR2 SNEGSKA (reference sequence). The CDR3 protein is CSARQNRDRWTFTEAFF. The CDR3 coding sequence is TGCAGTGCTAGACAAAACCGGGACAGGTGGACGTTCACTGAAGCTTTCTTT.

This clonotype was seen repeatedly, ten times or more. The CDR3 protein is CASSWGYGYTF. CDR3 DNA sequence: TGTGCCAGCAGTTGGGGATATGGCTACACCTTC. The rearrangement uses TRBV12-3 or TRBV12-4 and TRBJ1-2; unclear D gene. This CDR3 region has 11 residues. V was clipped by 4 bases and J by 5 bases, with 5 bases between them.

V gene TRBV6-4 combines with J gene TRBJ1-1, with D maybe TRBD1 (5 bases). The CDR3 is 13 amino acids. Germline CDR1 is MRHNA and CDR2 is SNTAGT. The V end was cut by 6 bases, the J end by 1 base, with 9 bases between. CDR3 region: CASRRTGNTEAFF. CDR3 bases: TGTGCCAGCAGGCGTACAGGGAACACTGAAGCTTTCTTT.

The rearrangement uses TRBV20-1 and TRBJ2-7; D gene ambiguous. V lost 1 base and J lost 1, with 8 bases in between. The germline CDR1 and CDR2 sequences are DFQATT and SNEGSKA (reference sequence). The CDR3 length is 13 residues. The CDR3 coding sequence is TGCAGTGCTAGAGTGGGCGCGTCCTACGAGCAGTACTTC. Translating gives CSARVGASYEQYF.

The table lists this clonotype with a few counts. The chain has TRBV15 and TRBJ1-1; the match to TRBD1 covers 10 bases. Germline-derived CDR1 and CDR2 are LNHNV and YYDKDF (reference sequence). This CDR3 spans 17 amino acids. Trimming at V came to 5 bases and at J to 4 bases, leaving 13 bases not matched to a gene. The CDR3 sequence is CATSPPRGQGFGTEAFF. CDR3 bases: TGTGCCACCAGCCCCCCTCGGGGACAGGGGTTTGGCACTGAAGCTTTCTTT.

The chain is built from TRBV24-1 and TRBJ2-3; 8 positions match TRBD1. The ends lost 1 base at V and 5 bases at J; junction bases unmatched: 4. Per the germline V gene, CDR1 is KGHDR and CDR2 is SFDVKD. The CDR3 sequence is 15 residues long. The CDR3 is CATSDFRQGRDTQYF. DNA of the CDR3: TGTGCCACCAGTGATTTCCGACAGGGGCGAGATACGCAGTATTTT.

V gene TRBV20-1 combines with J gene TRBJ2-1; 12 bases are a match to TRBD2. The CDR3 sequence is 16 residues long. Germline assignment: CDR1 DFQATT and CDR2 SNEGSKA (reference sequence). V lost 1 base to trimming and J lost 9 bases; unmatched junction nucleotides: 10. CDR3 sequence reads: CSARGTSGDYRSEQFF. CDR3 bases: TGCAGTGCTAGAGGGACTAGCGGGGATTATCGGAGTGAGCAGTTCTTC.

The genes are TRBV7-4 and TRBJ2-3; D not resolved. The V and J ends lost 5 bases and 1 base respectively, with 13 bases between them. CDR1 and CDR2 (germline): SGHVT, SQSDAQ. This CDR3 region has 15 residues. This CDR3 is CASSLDSGGTDTQYF. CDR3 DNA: TGTGCCAGCAGCCTCGACTCTGGGGGCACAGATACGCAGTATTTT. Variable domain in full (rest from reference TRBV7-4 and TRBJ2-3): GAGVSQSPRYKVAKRGRDVALRCDSISGHVTLYWYRQTLGQGSEVLTYSQSDAQRDKSGRPSGRFSAERPERSVSTLKIQRTEQGDSAVYLCASSLDSGGTDTQYFGPGTRLTVL.

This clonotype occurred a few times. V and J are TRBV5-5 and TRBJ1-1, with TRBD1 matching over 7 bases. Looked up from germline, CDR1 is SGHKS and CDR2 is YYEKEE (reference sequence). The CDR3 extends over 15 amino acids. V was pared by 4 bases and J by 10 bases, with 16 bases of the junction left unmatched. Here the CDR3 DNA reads TGTGCCAGCAGCCCCCCCGGGACAGTTCCCCTTGGAGCTTTCTTT. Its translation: CASSPPGTVPLGAFF.

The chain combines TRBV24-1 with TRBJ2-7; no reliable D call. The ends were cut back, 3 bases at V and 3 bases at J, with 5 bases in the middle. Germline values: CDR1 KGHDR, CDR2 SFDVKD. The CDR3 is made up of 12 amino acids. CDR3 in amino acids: CATSDDNYEQYF. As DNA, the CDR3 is TGTGCCACCAGTGATGATAACTACGAGCAGTACTTC.

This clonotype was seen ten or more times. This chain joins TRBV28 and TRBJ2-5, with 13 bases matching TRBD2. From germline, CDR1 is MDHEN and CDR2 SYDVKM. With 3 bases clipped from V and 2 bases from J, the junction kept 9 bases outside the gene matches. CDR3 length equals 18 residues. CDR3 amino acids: CASSFGTSGATGQETQYF. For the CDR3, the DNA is TGTGCCAGCAGTTTTGGGACTAGCGGGGCTACCGGACAAGAGACCCAGTACTTC.

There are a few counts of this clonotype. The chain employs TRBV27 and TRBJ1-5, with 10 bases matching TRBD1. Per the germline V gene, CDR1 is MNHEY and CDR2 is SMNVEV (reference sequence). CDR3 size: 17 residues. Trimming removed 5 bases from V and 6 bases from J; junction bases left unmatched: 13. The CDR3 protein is CASSRRIDRGRGQPQHF. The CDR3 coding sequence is TGTGCCAGCAGTAGACGAATCGACAGGGGGCGAGGTCAGCCCCAGCATTTT.

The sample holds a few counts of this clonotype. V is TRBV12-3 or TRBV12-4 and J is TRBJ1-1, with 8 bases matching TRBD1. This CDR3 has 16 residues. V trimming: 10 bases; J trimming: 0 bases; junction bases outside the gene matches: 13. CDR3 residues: CAISTGTGTMNTEAFF. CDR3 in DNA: TGTGCCATCTCTACGGGGACAGGTACCATGAACACTGAAGCTTTCTTT.

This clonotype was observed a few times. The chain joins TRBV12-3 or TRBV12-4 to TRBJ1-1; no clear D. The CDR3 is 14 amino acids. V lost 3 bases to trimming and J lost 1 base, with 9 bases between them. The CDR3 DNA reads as TGTGCCAGCAGTTTTGTCGGAGGGAACACTGAAGCTTTCTTT. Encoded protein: CASSFVGGNTEAFF.

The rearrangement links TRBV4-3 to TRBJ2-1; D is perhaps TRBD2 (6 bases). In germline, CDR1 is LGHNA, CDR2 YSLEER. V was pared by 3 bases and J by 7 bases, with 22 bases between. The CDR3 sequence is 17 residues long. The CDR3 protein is CASSHVQGSPGGNEQFF. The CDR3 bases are TGCGCCAGCAGCCATGTTCAGGGTTCCCCAGGAGGGAATGAGCAGTTCTTC.

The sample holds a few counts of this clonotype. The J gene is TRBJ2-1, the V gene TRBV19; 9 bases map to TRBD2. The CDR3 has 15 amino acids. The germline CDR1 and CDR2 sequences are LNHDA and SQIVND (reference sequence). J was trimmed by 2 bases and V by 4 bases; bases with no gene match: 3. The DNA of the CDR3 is TGTGCCAGTAGTACAGCGGGGGGAACCTACAATGAGCAGTTCTTC. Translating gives CASSTAGGTYNEQFF.

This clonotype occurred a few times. CDR3 sequence: CATSEPGAGQFF. In DNA form, the CDR3 reads TGTGCCACCAGCGAACCCGGGGCGGGGCAGTTCTTC. The rearrangement links TRBV24-1 to TRBJ2-1; TRBD1 or TRBD2 may be the D gene (5 bases each). The V gene's germline CDR1 is KGHDR and CDR2 SFDVKD. There are 12 residues in the CDR3. Between the trimmed V and J ends, which lost 7 bases and 12 bases, there was a span of 15 bases.

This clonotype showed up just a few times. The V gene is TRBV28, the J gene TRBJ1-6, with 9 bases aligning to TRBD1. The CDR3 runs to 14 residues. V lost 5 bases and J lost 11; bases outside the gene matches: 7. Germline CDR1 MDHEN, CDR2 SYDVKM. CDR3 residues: CASSAGQGRTPLHF. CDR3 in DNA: TGTGCCAGCAGTGCGGGACAGGGACGAACACCCCTCCACTTT. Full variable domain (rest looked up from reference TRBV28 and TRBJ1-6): DVKVTQSSRYLVKRTGEKVFLECVQDMDHENMFWYRQDPGLGLRLIYFSYDVKMKEKGDIPEGYSVSREKKERFSLILESASTNQTSMYLCASSAGQGRTPLHFGNGTRLTVT.

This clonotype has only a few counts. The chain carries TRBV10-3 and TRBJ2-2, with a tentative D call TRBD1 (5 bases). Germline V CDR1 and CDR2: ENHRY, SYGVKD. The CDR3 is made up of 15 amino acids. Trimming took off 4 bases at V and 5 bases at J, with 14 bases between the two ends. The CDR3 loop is CAISVPVAGTGELFF. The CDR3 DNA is TGTGCCATCAGTGTCCCCGTGGCAGGGACCGGGGAGCTGTTTTTT.

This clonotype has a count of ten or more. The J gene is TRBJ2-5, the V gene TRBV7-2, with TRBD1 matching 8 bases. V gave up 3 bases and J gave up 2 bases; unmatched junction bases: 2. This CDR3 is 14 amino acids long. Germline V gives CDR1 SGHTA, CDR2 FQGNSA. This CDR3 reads CASSFGQGQETQYF. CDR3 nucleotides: TGTGCCAGCAGCTTTGGACAGGGTCAAGAGACCCAGTACTTC.

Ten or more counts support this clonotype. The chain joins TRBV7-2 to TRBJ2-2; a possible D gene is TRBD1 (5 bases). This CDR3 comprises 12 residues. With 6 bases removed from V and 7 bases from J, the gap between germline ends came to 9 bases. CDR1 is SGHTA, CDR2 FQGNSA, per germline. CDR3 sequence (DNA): TGTGCCAGCAGACCAGGGCGCGGGGAGCTGTTTTTT. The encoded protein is CASRPGRGELFF. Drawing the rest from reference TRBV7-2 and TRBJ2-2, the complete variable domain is GAGVSQSPSNKVTEKGKDVELRCDPISGHTALYWYRQSLGQGLEFLIYFQGNSAPDKSGLPSDRFSAERTGGSVSTLTIQRTQQEDSAVYLCASRPGRGELFFGEGSRLTVL.

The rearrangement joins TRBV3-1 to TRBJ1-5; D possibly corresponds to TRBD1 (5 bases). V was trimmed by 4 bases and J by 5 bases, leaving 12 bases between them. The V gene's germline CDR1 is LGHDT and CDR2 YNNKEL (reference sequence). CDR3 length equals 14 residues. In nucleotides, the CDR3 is TGTGCCAGCAGCCGGACAAGGATTGATCAGCCCCAGCATTTT. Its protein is CASSRTRIDQPQHF. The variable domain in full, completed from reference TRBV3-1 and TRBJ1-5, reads DTAVSQTPKYLVTQMGNDKSIKCEQNLGHDTMYWYKQDSKKFLKIMFSYNNKELIINETVPNRFSPKSPDKAHLNLHINSLELGDSAVYFCASSRTRIDQPQHFGDGTRLSIL.